The present entry profiles one T cell receptor beta chain with its context. One end of the junction is discordant with germline, which a read error may explain. Individual cDNA molecules were tagged with unique molecular identifiers. Using its own MiXCR run on the 5' RACE reads, TCRdb lists one record per CDR3 protein. The profile shows approximately 64,000 distinct CDR3 sequences, less than 20% of them singletons. This specimen belongs to a study of early T cells in non-severe SARS-CoV-2 infection. This receptor was obtained from an adult who was a healthcare worker with PCR-confirmed SARS-CoV-2 infection or an uninfected control (not recorded which). This specimen was whole blood, taken at baseline.

CDR3 coding DNA: TGCAGTGCTACTACAGGGATAACTAAATATGGCTACACCTTC. It codes for CSATTGITKYGYTF. The chain links TRBV20-1 to TRBJ1-2; TRBD1 might be the D (6 bases). Germline V CDR1 and CDR2: DFQATT, SNEGSKA (reference sequence). The CDR3 runs 14 residues.